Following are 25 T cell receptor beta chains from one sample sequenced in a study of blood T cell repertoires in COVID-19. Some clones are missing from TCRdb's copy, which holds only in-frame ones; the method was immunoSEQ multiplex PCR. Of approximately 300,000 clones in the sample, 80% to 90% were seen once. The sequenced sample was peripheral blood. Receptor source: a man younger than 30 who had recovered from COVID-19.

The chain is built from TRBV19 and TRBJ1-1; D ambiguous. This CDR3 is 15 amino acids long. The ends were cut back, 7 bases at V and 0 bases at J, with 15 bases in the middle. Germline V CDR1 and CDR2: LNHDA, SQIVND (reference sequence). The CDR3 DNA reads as TGTGCCAGTAAACATCGTGACTTCGTGAACACTGAAGCTTTCTTT. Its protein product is CASKHRDFVNTEAFF.

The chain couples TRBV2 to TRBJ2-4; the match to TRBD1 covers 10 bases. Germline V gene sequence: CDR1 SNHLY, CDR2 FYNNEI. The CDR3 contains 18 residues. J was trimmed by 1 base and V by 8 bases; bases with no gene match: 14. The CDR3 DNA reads TGTGCCAGCGGAAGACAGGGGGCAGACGGTGGGGCCAAAAACATTCAGTACTTC. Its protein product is CASGRQGADGGAKNIQYF.

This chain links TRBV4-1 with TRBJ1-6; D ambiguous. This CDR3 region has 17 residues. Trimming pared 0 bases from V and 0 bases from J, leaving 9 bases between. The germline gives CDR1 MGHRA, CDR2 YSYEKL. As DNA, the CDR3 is TGCGCCAGCAGCCAAGAGGGCAGAGTCTCCTATAATTCACCCCTCCACTTT. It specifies CASSQEGRVSYNSPLHF.

The CDR3 loop is CASSLGTSGGYNEQFF. The CDR3 DNA reads TGTGCCAGCAGCTTGGGGACTAGCGGGGGGTACAATGAGCAGTTCTTC. The V and J genes are TRBV7-3 and TRBJ2-1; 15 nucleotides align to TRBD2. In germline, CDR1 is SGHTA, CDR2 FQGTGA. The J segment lost 4 bases and the V segment lost 3 bases, leaving 1 base of the junction unmatched. The CDR3 extends over 16 amino acids.

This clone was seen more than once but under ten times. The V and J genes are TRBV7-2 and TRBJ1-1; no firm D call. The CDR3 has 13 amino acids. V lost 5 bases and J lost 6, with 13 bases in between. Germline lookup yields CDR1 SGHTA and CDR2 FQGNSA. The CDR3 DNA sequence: TGTGCCAGCAGCCCCCTTGATAGCGCTGAAGCTTTCTTT. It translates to CASSPLDSAEAFF.

The CDR3 sequence: CASSEDMGGRGFDEQYF. CDR3 coding DNA: TGTGCCAGCAGTGAAGATATGGGGGGACGGGGTTTCGACGAGCAGTACTTC. This rearrangement joins TRBV2 to TRBJ2-7, with a possible D match to TRBD2 (6 bases). Germline-derived CDR1 and CDR2 are SNHLY and FYNNEI. This CDR3 is built from 17 residues. V lost 1 base and J 5 bases, leaving 21 bases between the germline ends. Supplemented by reference TRBV2 and TRBJ2-7, the full variable domain reads EPEVTQTPSHQVTQMGQEVILRCVPISNHLYFYWYRQILGQKVEFLVSFYNNEISEKSEIFDDQFSVERPDGSNFTLKIRSTKLEDSAMYFCASSEDMGGRGFDEQYFGPGTRLTVT.

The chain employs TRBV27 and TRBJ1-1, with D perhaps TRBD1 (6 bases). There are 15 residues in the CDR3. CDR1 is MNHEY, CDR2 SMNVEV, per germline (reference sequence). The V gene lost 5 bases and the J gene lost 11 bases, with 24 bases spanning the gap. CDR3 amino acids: CASSRTSGGAPHAFF. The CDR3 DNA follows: TGTGCCAGCAGTCGCACGAGTGGGGGGGCTCCCCACGCTTTCTTT.

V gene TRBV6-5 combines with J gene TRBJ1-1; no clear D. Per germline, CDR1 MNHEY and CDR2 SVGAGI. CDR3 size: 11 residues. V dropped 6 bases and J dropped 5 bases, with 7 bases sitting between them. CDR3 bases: TGTGCCAGCAGGCCAGGAACTGAAGCTTTCTTT. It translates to CASRPGTEAFF.

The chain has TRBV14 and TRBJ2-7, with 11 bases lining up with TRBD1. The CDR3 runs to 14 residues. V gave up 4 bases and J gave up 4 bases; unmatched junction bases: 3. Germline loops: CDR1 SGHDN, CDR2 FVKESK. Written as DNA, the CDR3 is TGTGCCAGCAGCCCGGGACAGGGGGTATACGAGCAGTACTTC. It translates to CASSPGQGVYEQYF.

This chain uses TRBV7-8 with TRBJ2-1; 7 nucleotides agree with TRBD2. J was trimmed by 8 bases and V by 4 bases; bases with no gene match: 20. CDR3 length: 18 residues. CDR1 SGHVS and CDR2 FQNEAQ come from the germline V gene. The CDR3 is CASSWGGDPRLAQHEQFF. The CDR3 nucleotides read TGTGCCAGCAGCTGGGGTGGAGATCCACGACTAGCCCAGCATGAGCAGTTCTTC.

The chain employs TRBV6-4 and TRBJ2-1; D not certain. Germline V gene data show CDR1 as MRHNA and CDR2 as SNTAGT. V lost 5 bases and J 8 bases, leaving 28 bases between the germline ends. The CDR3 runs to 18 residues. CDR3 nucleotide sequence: TGTGCCAGCAGTTTGCCCCGCCTGACCTCTCACCCTGAGGATGAGCAGTTCTTC. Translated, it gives CASSLPRLTSHPEDEQFF.

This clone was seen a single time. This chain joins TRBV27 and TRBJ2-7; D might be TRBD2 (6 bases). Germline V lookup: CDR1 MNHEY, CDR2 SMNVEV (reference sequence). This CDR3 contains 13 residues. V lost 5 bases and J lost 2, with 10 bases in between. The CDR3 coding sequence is TGTGCCAGCAGTCCGGAGGGCCCCTACGAGCAGTACTTC. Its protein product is CASSPEGPYEQYF.

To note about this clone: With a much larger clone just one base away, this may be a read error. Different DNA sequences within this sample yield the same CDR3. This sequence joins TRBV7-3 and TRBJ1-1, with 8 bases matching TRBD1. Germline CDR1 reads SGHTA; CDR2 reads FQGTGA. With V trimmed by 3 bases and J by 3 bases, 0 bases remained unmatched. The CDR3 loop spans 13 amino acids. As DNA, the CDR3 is TGTGCCAGCAGCTTGGACAGGGACACTGAAGCTTTCTTT. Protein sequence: CASSLDRDTEAFF.

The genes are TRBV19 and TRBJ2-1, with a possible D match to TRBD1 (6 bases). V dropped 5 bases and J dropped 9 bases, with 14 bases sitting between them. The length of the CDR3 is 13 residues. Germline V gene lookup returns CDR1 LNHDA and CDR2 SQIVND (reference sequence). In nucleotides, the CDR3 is TGTGCCAGTAGTCCGATACTAGGGGGTGAGCAGTTCTTC. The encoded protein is CASSPILGGEQFF.

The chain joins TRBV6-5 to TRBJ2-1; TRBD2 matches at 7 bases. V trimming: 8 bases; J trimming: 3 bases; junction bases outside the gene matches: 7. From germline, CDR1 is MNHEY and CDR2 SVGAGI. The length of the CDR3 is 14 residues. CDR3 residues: CASWGGYGYNEQFF. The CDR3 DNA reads TGTGCCAGCTGGGGGGGTTACGGCTACAATGAGCAGTTCTTC.

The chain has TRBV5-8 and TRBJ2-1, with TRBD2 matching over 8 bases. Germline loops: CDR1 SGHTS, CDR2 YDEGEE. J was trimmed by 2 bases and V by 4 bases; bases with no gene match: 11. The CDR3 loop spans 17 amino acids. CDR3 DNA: TGTGCCAGCAGCCCCGACGGGGGGGCTATTCCCTACAATGAGCAGTTCTTC. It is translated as CASSPDGGAIPYNEQFF.

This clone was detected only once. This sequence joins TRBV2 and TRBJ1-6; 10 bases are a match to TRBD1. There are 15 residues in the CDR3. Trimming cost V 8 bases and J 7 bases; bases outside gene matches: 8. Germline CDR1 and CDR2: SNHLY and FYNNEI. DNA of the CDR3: TGTGCCAGCTCATTGAGACAGGGGGCGAATTCACCCCTCCACTTT. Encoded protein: CASSLRQGANSPLHF. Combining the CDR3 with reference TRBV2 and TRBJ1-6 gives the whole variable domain EPEVTQTPSHQVTQMGQEVILRCVPISNHLYFYWYRQILGQKVEFLVSFYNNEISEKSEIFDDQFSVERPDGSNFTLKIRSTKLEDSAMYFCASSLRQGANSPLHFGNGTRLTVT.

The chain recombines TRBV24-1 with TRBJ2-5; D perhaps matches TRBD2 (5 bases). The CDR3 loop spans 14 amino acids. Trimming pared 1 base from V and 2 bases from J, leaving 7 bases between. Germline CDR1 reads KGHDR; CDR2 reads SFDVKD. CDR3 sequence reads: CATSDFRDQETQYF. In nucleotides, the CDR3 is TGTGCCACCAGTGATTTTCGGGATCAAGAGACCCAGTACTTC.

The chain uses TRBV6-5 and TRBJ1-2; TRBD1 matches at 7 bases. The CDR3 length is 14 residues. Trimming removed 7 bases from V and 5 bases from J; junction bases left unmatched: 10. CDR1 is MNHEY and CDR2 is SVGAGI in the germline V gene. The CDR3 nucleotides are TGTGCCAGCACCAGAGACAGGGCGCGGTATGGCTACACCTTC. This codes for CASTRDRARYGYTF.

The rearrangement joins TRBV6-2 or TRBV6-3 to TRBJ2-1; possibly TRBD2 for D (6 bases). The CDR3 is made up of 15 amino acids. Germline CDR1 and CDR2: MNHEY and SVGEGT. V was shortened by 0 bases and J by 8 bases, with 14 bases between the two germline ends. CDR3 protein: CASSYSGGGGDEQFF. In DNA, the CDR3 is TGTGCCAGCAGTTACTCCGGGGGAGGCGGCGATGAGCAGTTCTTC.

CDR3 sequence reads: CASRELGQVNTGELFF. DNA of the CDR3: TGTGCCAGCAGAGAACTCGGACAGGTCAACACCGGGGAGCTGTTTTTT. The chain couples TRBV6-1 to TRBJ2-2, with 7 positions matching TRBD1. The length of the CDR3 is 16 residues. CDR1 and CDR2 (germline): MNHNS, SASEGT. The V gene end was trimmed by 6 bases and the J gene end by 2 bases; junction bases not matched to a gene: 9.

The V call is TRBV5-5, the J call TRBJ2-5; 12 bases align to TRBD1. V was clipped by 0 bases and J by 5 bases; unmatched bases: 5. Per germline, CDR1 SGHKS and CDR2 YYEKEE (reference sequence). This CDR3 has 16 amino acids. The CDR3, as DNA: TGTGCCAGCAGCTTGGGGGGACAGGGGGCGGAGGAGACCCAGTACTTC. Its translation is CASSLGGQGAEETQYF.

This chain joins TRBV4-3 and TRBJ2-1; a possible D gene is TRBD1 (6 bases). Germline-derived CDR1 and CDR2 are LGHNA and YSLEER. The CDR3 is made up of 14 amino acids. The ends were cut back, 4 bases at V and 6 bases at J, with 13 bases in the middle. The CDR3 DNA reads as TGCGCCAGCAGCCCAGGGGCTATGGCCAATGAGCAGTTCTTC. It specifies CASSPGAMANEQFF.

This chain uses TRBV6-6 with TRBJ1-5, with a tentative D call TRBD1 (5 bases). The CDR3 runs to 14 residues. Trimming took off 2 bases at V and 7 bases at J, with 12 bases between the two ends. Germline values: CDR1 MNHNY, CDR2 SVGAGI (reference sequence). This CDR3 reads CASSYPTGGQPQHF. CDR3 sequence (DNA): TGTGCCAGCAGTTACCCAACCGGGGGGCAGCCCCAGCATTTT.

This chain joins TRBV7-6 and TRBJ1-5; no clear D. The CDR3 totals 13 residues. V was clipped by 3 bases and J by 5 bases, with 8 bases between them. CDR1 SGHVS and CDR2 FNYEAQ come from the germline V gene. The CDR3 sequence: CASSFGTDQPQHF. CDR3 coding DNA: TGTGCCAGCAGCTTCGGTACAGATCAGCCCCAGCATTTT.